This T cell receptor (beta chain) was documented in a study of TIL therapy for anti-PD-1-resistant metastatic lung cancer. Turning to the study itself: Tumors were harvested before any PD-1/PD-L1 blockade. Median patient age was approximately 59, ranging about 38-80 years.

Indicated time point: pre-treatment sample, taken before nivolumab and TIL therapy. The libraries were made with immunoSEQ v3. Survey-level samples got approximately 2 million read pairs; deep-level samples got roughly 5-6.5 million. Generated by immunoSEQ multiplex PCR, the TCRdb table keeps only in-frame clones and is missing some. The sample has roughly 11,000 clones; 70% to 80% are singletons. Trimming left V 5 bases short and J 6 bases short, with 11 bases between. Germline V lookup: CDR1 LNHDA, CDR2 SQIVND (reference sequence). This CDR3 spans 13 amino acids. The sequence was obtained from a person between 25 and 79 years old with non-small cell lung cancer. The sequenced sample was blood, obtained at baseline. The chain employs TRBV19 and TRBJ2-1; weak D call: TRBD2 (6 bases). CDR3 in DNA: TGTGCCAGTAGTGTTGGGACTCTCAATGAGCAGTTCTTC. Translating it yields CASSVGTLNEQFF.